This TCR beta chain derives from a study of control samples from healthy donors and cancer patients. TCRdb keeps only in-frame clones here, not all; method: immunoSEQ multiplex PCR. The sample has approximately 130,000 clones; roughly 84% are singletons. This CDR3 comprises 16 residues. Germline CDR1 reads LGHNA; CDR2 reads YNFKEQ. V shed 4 bases and J 2 bases; nucleotides not matched to a gene: 9. The TCR originated in a man in his forties or fifties in good health. V gene TRBV4-2 combines with J gene TRBJ1-2; the match to TRBD1 covers 8 bases. Input material: blood. CDR3 amino acids: CASSRERGQVNYGYTF. DNA for the CDR3: TGTGCCAGCAGCCGAGAACGGGGACAGGTCAACTATGGCTACACCTTC.